This TCR beta chain was sequenced during a study of Ad26.COV2.S vaccination and SARS-CoV-2 variants. Treatment described: around 19 received Ad26.COV2.S at low or high dose, single or two shots; about 5 received placebo; per-sample allocation not given. The samples were gathered on day 63 after the first injection of vaccine or placebo. The V end was cut by 7 bases, the J end by 0 bases, with 18 bases between. In germline, CDR1 is MGHRA, CDR2 YSYEKL. The CDR3 has 16 residues. The method was immunoSEQ multiplex PCR; TCRdb's version includes in-frame clones alone and lacks a portion of them. Of fewer than 400,000 clones in the sample, 90% were seen once.

The chain combines TRBV4-1 with TRBJ1-1, with TRBD1 as a possible D gene (5 bases). The source is a person aged 18-65 years who received the Ad26.COV2.S COVID-19 vaccine or a placebo. Source: peripheral blood, taken in a trial of Ad26.COV2.S vaccine versus placebo. The CDR3 reads CASTTEPTAVNTEAFF. The CDR3 nucleotides are TGCGCCAGCACCACCGAACCGACAGCCGTGAACACTGAAGCTTTCTTT.